The rows below give T cell receptor beta chains drawn from one sample of a study of tumor-infiltrating T cells and Merkel cell polyomavirus. TCRdb's copy holds only in-frame clones and misses some; the assay was immunoSEQ multiplex PCR. The sample shows 20,000 to 30,000 clones, around nine tenths of them seen only once. The sequenced sample consisted of lymph node tissue. The receptors stem from a man aged 45-60 years with Merkel cell carcinoma. The CDR3 runs from the conserved cysteine through the conserved F or W. Each record gives: CDR3 protein, CDR3 DNA, CDR3 length, V gene, clone size, J gene, D gene. The D gene is left open where the match is weak. The listing skips clone size in some rows; elsewhere it reads once, few, many or a size class.

cdr3_aa: CASSLRENEQFF
cdr3_nt: TGTGCCAGCAGTCTCAGGGAAAATGAGCAGTTCTTC
cdr3_length: 12
v_call: TRBV6-6
clone_size: -
j_call: TRBJ2-1
d_call: -

cdr3_aa: CASSPIRQGSRSEQFF
cdr3_nt: TGTGCCAGCAGTCCGATCCGACAGGGTTCACGCAGTGAGCAGTTCTTC
cdr3_length: 16
v_call: TRBV7-9
clone_size: -
j_call: TRBJ2-1
d_call: TRBD1

cdr3_aa: CASSYSDRGRVHEQYF
cdr3_nt: TGTGCCAGCAGTTACTCGGACAGGGGCCGGGTCCACGAGCAGTACTTC
cdr3_length: 16
v_call: TRBV6-5
clone_size: once
j_call: TRBJ2-7
d_call: TRBD1

cdr3_aa: CASSAGLAGSYEQYF
cdr3_nt: TGTGCCAGCAGCGCGGGACTAGCGGGAAGCTACGAGCAGTACTTC
cdr3_length: 15
v_call: TRBV5-4
clone_size: -
j_call: TRBJ2-7
d_call: TRBD2

cdr3_aa: CASSFRDRGSSPLHF
cdr3_nt: TGCGCCAGCAGCTTCCGGGACAGGGGAAGTTCACCCCTCCACTTT
cdr3_length: 15
v_call: TRBV5-1
clone_size: -
j_call: TRBJ1-6
d_call: TRBD1

cdr3_aa: CASRQDTDNSPLHF
cdr3_nt: TGCGCCAGCAGACAGGACACCGATAATTCACCCCTCCACTTT
cdr3_length: 14
v_call: TRBV5-1
clone_size: -
j_call: TRBJ1-6
d_call: -

cdr3_aa: CASSLARSTSYEQYF
cdr3_nt: TGCGCCAGCAGCCTAGCGAGGTCCACCTCCTACGAGCAGTACTTC
cdr3_length: 15
v_call: TRBV4-1
clone_size: -
j_call: TRBJ2-7
d_call: -

cdr3_aa: CAIYDGSNQPQHF
cdr3_nt: TGTGCCATCTACGACGGGAGCAATCAGCCCCAGCATTTT
cdr3_length: 13
v_call: TRBV10-3
clone_size: -
j_call: TRBJ1-5
d_call: -

cdr3_aa: CASSPRTVNTEAFF
cdr3_nt: TGTGCCAGTAGTCCTAGGACAGTCAACACTGAAGCTTTCTTT
cdr3_length: 14
v_call: TRBV19
clone_size: -
j_call: TRBJ1-1
d_call: -

cdr3_aa: CASRPGISYEQYF
cdr3_nt: TGCGCCAGCAGGCCCGGGATTTCCTACGAGCAGTACTTC
cdr3_length: 13
v_call: TRBV5-1
clone_size: -
j_call: TRBJ2-7
d_call: -

cdr3_aa: CASSSEYQETQYF
cdr3_nt: TGCGCCAGCAGCTCCGAGTACCAAGAGACCCAGTACTTC
cdr3_length: 13
v_call: TRBV4-3
clone_size: -
j_call: TRBJ2-5
d_call: -

cdr3_aa: CASSLTGGSPTDTQYF
cdr3_nt: TGTGCCAGCAGCCTAACAGGGGGCTCCCCCACAGATACGCAGTATTTT
cdr3_length: 16
v_call: TRBV5-6
clone_size: -
j_call: TRBJ2-3
d_call: TRBD1

cdr3_aa: CASSPWTSGGPYEQYF
cdr3_nt: TGTGCCAGTAGTCCCTGGACTAGCGGGGGACCCTACGAGCAGTACTTC
cdr3_length: 16
v_call: TRBV19
clone_size: once
j_call: TRBJ2-7
d_call: TRBD2

cdr3_aa: CASSLSGELGDTQYF
cdr3_nt: TGTGCCAGCAGTTTATCGGGAGAACTGGGAGATACGCAGTATTTT
cdr3_length: 15
v_call: TRBV27
clone_size: -
j_call: TRBJ2-3
d_call: -

cdr3_aa: CASSPTGGVLYEQFF
cdr3_nt: TGTGCCAGCAGCCCAACAGGGGGCGTCTTATATGAGCAGTTCTTC
cdr3_length: 15
v_call: TRBV28
clone_size: -
j_call: TRBJ2-1
d_call: TRBD1

cdr3_aa: CASSSVPGQGADEKLFF
cdr3_nt: TGCGCCAGCAGCTCGGTCCCGGGACAGGGGGCGGATGAAAAACTGTTTTTT
cdr3_length: 17
v_call: TRBV5-1
clone_size: medium-sized
j_call: TRBJ1-4
d_call: TRBD1